The T cell receptor beta chain under discussion was sequenced for a study of cytomegalovirus exposure and HLA in healthy donors. General study results and limits: The study labeled fewer than 200 TCR beta chains cytomegalovirus-associated. The only immune exposure information that was available was CMV serostatus. Later on, an analysis tied over 15,000 TCR beta sequences to HLA alleles at 0.05 false discovery rate.

Germline loops: CDR1 SQVTM, CDR2 ANQGSEA. This CDR3 is 12 amino acids long. The PCR contained 60 Vbeta and 13 Jbeta primers. Per the original methods: Roughly 10 million shared chains were among some 80 million unique TCR beta chains counted in a later analysis. The data were produced by immunoSEQ multiplex PCR, yet TCRdb's version contains in-frame clones alone and is incomplete. That table furnishes V, J and clone size, whereas the DNA furnished D and trimming. The data contain approximately 200,000 clones, over 75% of them seen just once; the ten biggest clones take up over 1%. About this clone itself: The antigen is undetermined.

The sequence was collected from a human donor in good health. The rearrangement uses TRBV29-1 and TRBJ2-5, with D uncertain. The end of the DNA is better explained by TRBJ2-7, so the J call may be wrong. Sequencing input: PBMCs. This chain's CDR3 is CSASDSSYEQYF. CDR3 nucleotide sequence: TGCAGCGCCTCGGATAGCTCCTACGAGCAGTACTTC.